This T cell receptor (beta chain) was profiled in a study of shared clonotypes between healthy human individuals. CD45RO-negative, CCR7-selected cells formed the naive CD8 fraction, which excluded terminally differentiated effector memory CD45RA+ cells. The germline V and J ends were trimmed by 3 bases and 8 bases, with 8 bases remaining between them. Germline CDR1 SGHVS, CDR2 FQNEAQ. The CDR3 length is 12 residues. Sequenced by immunoSEQ multiplex PCR; TCRdb stores in-frame clones only, minus some. The sample yields around 1.9 million clones, approximately 94% seen once. The V gene is TRBV7-8, the J gene TRBJ1-3; D is uncertain. The TCR originated in a man younger than 35 in good health. Some clones in this sample may be carry-over from other donors' samples. Sequenced sample: naive CD8+ T cells from PBMCs. The CDR3 region has the DNA TGTGCCAGCAGCTTCGATTGGGACACCATATATTTT. This encodes CASSFDWDTIYF.